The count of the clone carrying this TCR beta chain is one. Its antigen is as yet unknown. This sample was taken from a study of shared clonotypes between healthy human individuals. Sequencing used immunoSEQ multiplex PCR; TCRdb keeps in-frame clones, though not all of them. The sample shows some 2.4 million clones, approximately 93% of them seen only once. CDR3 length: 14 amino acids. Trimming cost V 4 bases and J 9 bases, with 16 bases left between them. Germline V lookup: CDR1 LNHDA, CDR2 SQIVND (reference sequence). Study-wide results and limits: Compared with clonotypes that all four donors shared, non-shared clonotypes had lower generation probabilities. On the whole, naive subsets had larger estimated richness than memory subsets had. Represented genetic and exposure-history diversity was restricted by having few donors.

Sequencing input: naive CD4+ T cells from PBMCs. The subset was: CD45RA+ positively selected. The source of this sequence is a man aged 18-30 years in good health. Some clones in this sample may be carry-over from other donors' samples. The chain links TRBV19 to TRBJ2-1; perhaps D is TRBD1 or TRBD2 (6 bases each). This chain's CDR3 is CASSKPGAIVEQFF. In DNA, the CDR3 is TGTGCCAGTAGTAAACCGGGGGCCATCGTTGAGCAGTTCTTC.